The TCR beta chain under discussion was sequenced for a study of regulatory T cells in long-lasting Graves disease. Time point noted: newly diagnosed GD, antithyroid drugs for less than 3 months. With RNA extracted from PBMCs as input, the TCR library was made. Points on this clonotype: Its specificity is not known.

V lost 4 bases and J lost 3, with 19 bases in between. The CDR3 spans 16 residues. Germline V lookup: CDR1 SGHKS, CDR2 YYEKEE (reference sequence). Libraries of TCR beta came from iRepertoire HTBI primers plus Arm-PCR of CDR3 regions. TCRdb fed the multiplex PCR reads into MiXCR, producing one record per CDR3 protein. The repertoire holds 550,000 to 650,000 distinct CDR3 sequences, with 15% to 20% as singletons. The study's findings and limits: Persistent cases favored TRBV28, TRBJ1-2 and TRBJ2-5.

The sample also formed part of further work on T cells in Graves' hyperthyroidism and ophthalmopathy. That paper states: The HTBI primer set served for first-round RT-PCR of the TCR CDR3.

This TCR was sampled from a man aged 18-30 years with Graves disease. The material was peripheral blood mononuclear cells (PBMCs), obtained at new diagnosis, from a patient treated with antithyroid drugs. The chain couples TRBV5-5 to TRBJ1-1; D possibly corresponds to TRBD1 (5 bases). The CDR3 here is CASSPAGGPWDTEAFF. The CDR3 DNA is TGTGCCAGCAGCCCCGCCGGGGGACCCTGGGACACTGAAGCTTTCTTT.